This T cell receptor (beta chain) derives from a study of T cell responses to AZD1222 COVID-19 vaccine. Findings and caveats of the study: Dominant at 160-218 and 743-854, vaccine-associated CD4 TCRs also spanned spike.

For this clone: Its cognate antigen is unknown.

Germline CDR1 SNHLY, CDR2 FYNNEI. CDR3 length: 12 amino acids. Trimming took off 6 bases at V and 4 bases at J, with 4 bases between the two ends. Data came from immunoSEQ multiplex PCR; TCRdb stores just in-frame clones and leaves some out. The sample has around 99,000 clones; about 89% are singletons. This TCR was sampled from an adult in good health. The V call is TRBV2, the J call TRBJ1-6; D not resolved. The input for sequencing was peripheral blood, taken on day 0 of AZD1222 vaccination. The CDR3 bases are TGTGCCAGCAGAGTTTATAATTCACCCCTCCACTTT. Translating gives CASRVYNSPLHF.